A single sample gave rise to the 17 T cell receptor beta chains below, sequenced in a study of shared clonotypes between healthy human individuals (dated by TCRdb to about 2020). Library prep was done by the immunoSEQ multiplex PCR assay. In its TCRdb copy, this immuneACCESS table keeps in-frame sequences only and misses some clones. Where compared with another copy, unresolved V genes explain less than half of these, and the others have no known cause. The sample yields fewer than 3 million clones; roughly 90% were counted once. The ten largest clonotypes hold 0.3% to 0.4% of the sample. Sequencing used naive CD4+ T cells from PBMCs. The sample's cell subset or site, from its label and the paper: CD45RA+ positively selected. These receptors originate from a man younger than 30 in good health. Some clones in this sample may be carry-over from other donors' samples.

The chain couples TRBV14 to TRBJ2-1; D may be TRBD2 (6 bases). CDR1 is SGHDN and CDR2 is FVKESK in the germline V gene. CDR3 size: 16 residues. The V and J ends lost 4 bases and 0 bases respectively, with 13 bases between them. CDR3 DNA: TGTGCCAGCAGCCGAAGCGGGTCAGGCTCCTACAATGAGCAGTTCTTC. Protein sequence: CASSRSGSGSYNEQFF.

This chain connects TRBV18 to TRBJ2-3, with unresolved D. The germline V gene has CDR1 KGHSH and CDR2 LQKENI. CDR3 length: 13 residues. V was cut by 1 base and J by 5 bases, with 7 bases left in between. The CDR3 protein is CASSPLLKDTQYF. CDR3 DNA: TGTGCCAGCTCACCACTCCTTAAAGATACGCAGTATTTT.

In nucleotides, the CDR3 is TGTGCCAGCAGTTTCGGGGGGGCCCTCCTCTATGGCTACACCTTC. This translates into CASSFGGALLYGYTF. The chain combines TRBV28 with TRBJ1-2; D might be TRBD1 (6 bases). The germline V gene has CDR1 MDHEN and CDR2 SYDVKM. The CDR3 is 15 amino acids. V lost 3 bases, J lost 4 bases, and 15 bases lay in between.

The chain employs TRBV9 and TRBJ2-7; D might be TRBD1 (5 bases). This CDR3 region has 14 residues. Per the germline V gene, CDR1 is SGDLS and CDR2 is YYNGEE. Trimming took off 4 bases at V and 8 bases at J, with 19 bases between the two ends. DNA for the CDR3: TGTGCCAGCAGCCCTCGGTTGACAGCCTTCCAGCAGTACTTC. As protein: CASSPRLTAFQQYF.

The chain combines TRBV5-1 with TRBJ2-1; 13 bases align to TRBD2. The J segment lost 2 bases and the V segment lost 3 bases, leaving 8 bases of the junction unmatched. The CDR3 runs to 18 residues. Germline loops: CDR1 SGHRS, CDR2 YFSETQ. The CDR3: CASSSGTSGVIAYNEQFF. DNA for the CDR3: TGCGCCAGCAGCTCCGGGACTAGCGGGGTTATAGCCTACAATGAGCAGTTCTTC.

On this clone: The sample holds other DNA sequences that translate to the same CDR3. The rearrangement uses TRBV4-1 and TRBJ2-7; D call uncertain. CDR3 length equals 13 residues. V shed 1 base and J shed 0 bases, with 4 bases lying between them. Germline loops: CDR1 MGHRA, CDR2 YSYEKL. The CDR3: CASSQGISYEQYF. CDR3 in DNA: TGCGCCAGCAGCCAAGGTATCTCCTACGAGCAGTACTTC.

The chain links TRBV29-1 to TRBJ2-1; tentatively, D is TRBD2 (7 bases). The CDR3 consists of 14 residues. The germline V and J ends were trimmed by 4 bases and 6 bases, with 16 bases remaining between them. The germline gives CDR1 SQVTM, CDR2 ANQGSEA. In DNA, the CDR3 is TGCAGCGTTGGAAGGGGGTGGGAGGGCAATGAGCAGTTCTTC. It encodes CSVGRGWEGNEQFF.

J is TRBJ2-7 and V is TRBV29-1; 7 bases line up with TRBD1. The V and J ends lost 4 bases and 1 base, in that order; junction bases with no gene match: 13. Per the germline V gene, CDR1 is SQVTM and CDR2 is ANQGSEA. The CDR3 loop spans 16 amino acids. The CDR3 spells CSVAPYRGAGSYEQYF. The CDR3 bases are TGCAGCGTTGCACCCTACAGGGGCGCAGGATCCTACGAGCAGTACTTC.

V and J are TRBV28 and TRBJ1-4; D gene uncertain. Looked up from germline, CDR1 is MDHEN and CDR2 is SYDVKM. The germline V and J ends were trimmed by 3 bases and 10 bases, with 12 bases remaining between them. This CDR3 region has 13 residues. The CDR3 here is CASSFLVLGKLFF. CDR3 bases: TGTGCCAGCAGTTTCTTGGTCTTGGGAAAACTGTTTTTT.

The chain combines TRBV27 with TRBJ1-5; TRBD1 aligns across 7 bases. J was trimmed by 6 bases and V by 3 bases; bases with no gene match: 2. The germline CDR1 and CDR2 sequences are MNHEY and SMNVEV (reference sequence). CDR3 length equals 13 residues. The CDR3 loop is CASSLTGPQPQHF. For the CDR3, the DNA is TGTGCCAGCAGTTTGACAGGGCCTCAGCCCCAGCATTTT.

CDR3 loop: CASSRSGRDYGRGLQQFF. The CDR3 DNA reads as TGCGCCAGCAGCCGGTCCGGGAGGGACTACGGGCGAGGACTACAGCAGTTCTTC. V and J are TRBV4-1 and TRBJ2-1; 8 bases fit TRBD2. The CDR3 has 18 amino acids. CDR1 is MGHRA and CDR2 is YSYEKL in the germline V gene. V dropped 4 bases and J dropped 11; count of bases not matched to a gene: 22.

The chain has TRBV2 and TRBJ2-5; D not resolved. The CDR3 sequence is 13 residues long. The V gene lost 3 bases and the J gene lost 7 bases, with 12 bases spanning the gap. In germline, CDR1 is SNHLY, CDR2 FYNNEI. The CDR3 coding sequence is TGTGCCAGCAGTGAGGGCCTTGGTGCGACCCAGTACTTC. Translated, it gives CASSEGLGATQYF.

This clone appeared once. This chain connects TRBV19 to TRBJ2-3; 10 bases map to TRBD2. Losses at the gene ends were 6 bases for V and 3 bases for J; bases not matched to a gene: 6. This CDR3 contains 15 residues. Germline assignment: CDR1 LNHDA and CDR2 SQIVND (reference sequence). The CDR3 sequence is CASRKAGGSTDTQYF. The CDR3 region has the DNA TGTGCCAGTAGGAAAGCGGGAGGGAGTACAGATACGCAGTATTTT.

J is TRBJ1-5 and V is TRBV19; 10 nucleotides match TRBD1. CDR3 length equals 14 residues. Germline CDR1 reads LNHDA; CDR2 reads SQIVND (reference sequence). V trimming: 6 bases; J trimming: 7 bases; junction bases outside the gene matches: 6. This chain's CDR3 is CASSSGQGLQPQHF. The DNA for the CDR3 is TGTGCCAGTAGCTCGGGACAGGGGTTACAGCCCCAGCATTTT.

The chain couples TRBV7-9 to TRBJ2-5; D possibly matches TRBD1 or TRBD2 (5 bases each). From germline, CDR1 is SEHNR and CDR2 FQNEAQ (reference sequence). The germline V and J ends were trimmed by 5 bases and 5 bases, with 18 bases remaining between them. This CDR3 contains 15 residues. CDR3 nucleotides: TGTGCCAGCAGCCCCCCGGGACGGCCTGGGGAGACCCAGTACTTC. Its protein product is CASSPPGRPGETQYF.

This sequence joins TRBV5-1 and TRBJ1-2; D possibly corresponds to TRBD1 (5 bases). Per germline, CDR1 SGHRS and CDR2 YFSETQ. V lost 5 bases, J lost 6 bases, and 17 bases lay in between. This CDR3 spans 14 amino acids. CDR3: CASRYAGTQDGYTF. CDR3 DNA sequence: TGCGCCAGCAGATACGCAGGGACCCAAGATGGCTACACCTTC.

The chain recombines TRBV7-9 with TRBJ2-3, with a possible D match to TRBD2 (6 bases). This CDR3 spans 15 amino acids. CDR1 SEHNR and CDR2 FQNEAQ come from the germline V gene (reference sequence). V lost 5 bases and J lost 0, with 12 bases in between. CDR3 sequence reads: CASSAPGTSTDTQYF. In nucleotides, the CDR3 is TGTGCCAGCAGCGCCCCCGGGACTAGCACAGATACGCAGTATTTT.